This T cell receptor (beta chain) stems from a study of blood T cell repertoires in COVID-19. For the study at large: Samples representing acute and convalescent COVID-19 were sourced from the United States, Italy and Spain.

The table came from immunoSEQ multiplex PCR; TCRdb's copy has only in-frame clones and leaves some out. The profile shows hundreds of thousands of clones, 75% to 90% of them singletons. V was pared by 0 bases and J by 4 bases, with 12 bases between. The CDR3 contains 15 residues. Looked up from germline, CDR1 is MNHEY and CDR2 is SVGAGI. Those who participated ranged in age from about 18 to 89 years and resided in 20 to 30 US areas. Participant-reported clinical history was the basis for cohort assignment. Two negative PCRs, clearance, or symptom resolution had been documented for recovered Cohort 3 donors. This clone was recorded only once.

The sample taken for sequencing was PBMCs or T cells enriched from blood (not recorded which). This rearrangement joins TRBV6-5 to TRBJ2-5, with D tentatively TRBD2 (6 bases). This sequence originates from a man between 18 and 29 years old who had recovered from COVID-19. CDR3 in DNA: TGTGCCAGCAGTTACTCGATGGGGGGTCGAGAGACCCAGTACTTC. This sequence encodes CASSYSMGGRETQYF.